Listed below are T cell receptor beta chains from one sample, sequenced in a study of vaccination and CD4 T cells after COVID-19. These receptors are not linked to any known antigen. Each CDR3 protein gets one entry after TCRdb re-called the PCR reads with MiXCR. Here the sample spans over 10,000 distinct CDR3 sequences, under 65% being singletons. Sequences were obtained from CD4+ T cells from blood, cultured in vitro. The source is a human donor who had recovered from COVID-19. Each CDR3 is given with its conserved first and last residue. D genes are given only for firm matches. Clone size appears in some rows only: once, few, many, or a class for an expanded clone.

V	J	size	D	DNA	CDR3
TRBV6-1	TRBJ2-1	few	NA	TGTGCCAGCAGCTCAAGTGGGCACAATGAGCAGTTCTTC	CASSSSGHNEQFF
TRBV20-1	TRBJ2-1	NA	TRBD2	TGCAGTGCTAGACTCGGGAGGACGGGATACAATGAGCAGTTCTTC	CSARLGRTGYNEQFF
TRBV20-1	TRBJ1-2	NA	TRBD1	TGCAGTGCTTCCCCGGGACAGGCGGCCGCTGGCTACACCTTC	CSASPGQAAAGYTF
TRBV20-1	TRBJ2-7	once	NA	TGCAGTGCTAGAGATCCAAGAGGCTACGAGCAGTACTTC	CSARDPRGYEQYF
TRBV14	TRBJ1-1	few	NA	TGTGCCAGCAGCCAAGGACAGGTGTTGAACACTGAAGCTTTCTTT	CASSQGQVLNTEAFF
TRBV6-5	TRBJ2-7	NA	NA	TGTGCCAGCAGTTCCTCCGATGGGTACGAGCAGTACTTC	CASSSSDGYEQYF
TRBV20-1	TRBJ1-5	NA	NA	TGCAGTGCAGCCCCGCCGGATTACAATCAGCCCCAGCATTTT	CSAAPPDYNQPQHF
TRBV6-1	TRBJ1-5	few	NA	TGTGCCAGCAGTGAGGTACAGGCCTTTGGGCCCCAGCATTTT	CASSEVQAFGPQHF
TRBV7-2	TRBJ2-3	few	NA	TGTGCCAGCAGCGCCACAGATACGCAGTATTTT	CASSATDTQYF
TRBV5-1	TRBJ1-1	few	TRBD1	TGCGCCAGCAGCAGACAGGGGGAGGGTGAAGCTTTCTTT	CASSRQGEGEAFF
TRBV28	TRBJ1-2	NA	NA	TGTGCCAGCAGGATATCCGGGCCAGCCTATGGCTACACCTTC	CASRISGPAYGYTF
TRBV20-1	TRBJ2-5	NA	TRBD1	TGCAGTGCTAGGACAGGGGATCAGAGGGAGACCCAGTACTTC	CSARTGDQRETQYF
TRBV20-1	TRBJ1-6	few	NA	TGCAGTGTCGAGGGGGACACCGCATATAATTCACCCCTCCACTTT	CSVEGDTAYNSPLHF
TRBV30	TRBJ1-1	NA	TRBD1	TGTGCCTGGAGTGTACAGGGGGACACGAAAGCTTTCTTT	CAWSVQGDTKAFF
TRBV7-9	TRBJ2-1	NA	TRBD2	TGTGCCAGCAGCCCGCGGGAGGGAAATGTTTACTACAATGAGCAGTTCTTC	CASSPREGNVYYNEQFF
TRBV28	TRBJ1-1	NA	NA	TGTGCCAGCAGTCAAACCAGGGGGAACACTGAAGCTTTCTTT	CASSQTRGNTEAFF
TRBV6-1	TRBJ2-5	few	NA	TGTGCCAGCAGTGGATCGTACCAAGAGACCCAGTACTTC	CASSGSYQETQYF
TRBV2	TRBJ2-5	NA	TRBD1	TGTGCCAGCAGTCGCGACAGGGTGGAGACCCAGTACTTC	CASSRDRVETQYF
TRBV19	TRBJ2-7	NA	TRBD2	TGTGCCAGTAGTTCCGGCGGACTAGCGGGAGTCTTCTACGAGCAGTACTTC	CASSSGGLAGVFYEQYF
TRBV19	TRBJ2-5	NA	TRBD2	TGTGCCAGTAGTCTCCGGACTAGCGGGAGTGGGGAGACCCAGTACTTC	CASSLRTSGSGETQYF
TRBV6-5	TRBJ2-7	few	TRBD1	TGTGCCAGCAGTTACTCGAAGGACAGGGGGCTCTACGAGCAGTACTTC	CASSYSKDRGLYEQYF
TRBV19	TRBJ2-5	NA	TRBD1	TGTGCCAGTAGCTTGTCTCGGGGACAGGGGGTTGCCACTAAAGAGACCCAGTACTTC	CASSLSRGQGVATKETQYF
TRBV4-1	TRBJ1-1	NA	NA	TGCGCCAGCAGCCAGAATCCAGGGTCGAGGGCTGAAGCTTTCTTT	CASSQNPGSRAEAFF
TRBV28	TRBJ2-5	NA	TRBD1	TGTGCCAGCAGACCGACAGGGGCAGGGCAGGAGACCCAGTACTTC	CASRPTGAGQETQYF
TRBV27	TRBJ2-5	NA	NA	TGTGCCAGCAGATTAACTAGGGGGGAGACCCAGTACTTC	CASRLTRGETQYF
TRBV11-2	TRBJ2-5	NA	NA	TGTGCCAGCAGCCCCCAACGGAGTCAAGAGACCCAGTACTTC	CASSPQRSQETQYF
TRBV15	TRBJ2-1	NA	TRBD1	TGTGCCACCACTCGAGGTATAGCGGGACAGGGGGCCAATGAGCAGTTCTTC	CATTRGIAGQGANEQFF
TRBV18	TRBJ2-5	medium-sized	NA	TGTGCCAGCTCATCTATAAGCGCGATGGAGACCCAGTACTTC	CASSSISAMETQYF
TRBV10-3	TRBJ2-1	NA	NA	TGTGCCATCATCGCTAGCGACGGGAATGAGCAGTTCTTC	CAIIASDGNEQFF
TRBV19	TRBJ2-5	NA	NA	TGTGCCAGTAGTATCGGTTGGGGCAGGGTCCCCGGAGAGACCCAGTACTTC	CASSIGWGRVPGETQYF
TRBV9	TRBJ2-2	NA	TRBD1	TGTGCCAGCAGCGCCCCCGGGACAGTGACCACCGGGGAGCTGTTTTTT	CASSAPGTVTTGELFF
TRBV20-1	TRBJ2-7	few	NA	TGCAGTGCTAGCCCCTTTAACCCACAGAGGAGCGAGCAGTACTTC	CSASPFNPQRSEQYF
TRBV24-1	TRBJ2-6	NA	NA	TGTGCCACCAGTGACTGGGGGGTGTCTGGGGCCAACGTCCTGACTTTC	CATSDWGVSGANVLTF
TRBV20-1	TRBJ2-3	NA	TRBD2	TGCAGTGCCCCCGGACTAGCGGGCTCCCCAACAGACACAGATACGCAGTATTTT	CSAPGLAGSPTDTDTQYF
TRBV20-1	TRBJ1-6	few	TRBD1	TGCAGTGCTAGGCGGACAGGCGACTATAATTCACCCCTCCACTTT	CSARRTGDYNSPLHF
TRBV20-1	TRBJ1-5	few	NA	TGCAGTGCTAGAGGGGGCGGACAGTATAATCAGCCCCAGCATTTT	CSARGGGQYNQPQHF
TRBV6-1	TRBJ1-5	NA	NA	TGTGCCAGCAGAAGGGACATCACTGACAATCAGCCCCAGCATTTT	CASRRDITDNQPQHF
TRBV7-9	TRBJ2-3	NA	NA	TGTGCCAGCAGCCGATTCCTCCGGGGTCGCACAGATACGCAGTATTTT	CASSRFLRGRTDTQYF
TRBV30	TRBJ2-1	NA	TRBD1	TGTGCCTGGAGTCACCGGGACAGGCAGAATGAGCAGTTCTTC	CAWSHRDRQNEQFF
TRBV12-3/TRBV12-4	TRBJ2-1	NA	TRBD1	TGTGCCAGCAGCCCAGACACACAGGGGACCGATGAGCAGTTCTTC	CASSPDTQGTDEQFF
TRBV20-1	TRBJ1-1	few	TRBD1	TGCAGTGCCAATCCGGGACAGGGGAACACTGAAGCTTTCTTT	CSANPGQGNTEAFF
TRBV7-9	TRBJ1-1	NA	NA	TGTGCCAGCGTCGGGCAGGGAAACACTGAAGCTTTCTTT	CASVGQGNTEAFF
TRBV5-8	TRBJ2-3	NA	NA	TGTGCCAGCAGATTGATCACAGATACGCAGTATTTT	CASRLITDTQYF
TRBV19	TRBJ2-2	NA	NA	TGTGCCAGTAGCTTTTCGGGCCGAACGAACACCGGGGAGCTGTTTTTT	CASSFSGRTNTGELFF
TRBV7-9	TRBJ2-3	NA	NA	TGTGCCAGCAGCTTCCGAACCCCCGATACGCAGTATTTT	CASSFRTPDTQYF
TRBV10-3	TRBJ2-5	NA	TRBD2	TGTGCCACCCAGCCGGGACTAGTTCAAGAGACCCAGTACTTC	CATQPGLVQETQYF
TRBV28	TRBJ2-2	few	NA	TGTGCCAGCAGTTGGGCAGCGGCTACCGGGGAGCTGTTTTTT	CASSWAAATGELFF
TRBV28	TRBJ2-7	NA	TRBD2	TGTGCCAGCAGTTCCATAGCGGGAGGTGCCTACGAGCAGTACTTC	CASSSIAGGAYEQYF
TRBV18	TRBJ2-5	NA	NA	TGTGCCAGCTCACCACAGGGAGGCGAGACCCAGTACTTC	CASSPQGGETQYF
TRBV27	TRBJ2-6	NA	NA	TGTGCCAGCAGTTTATACAGGGCGTCTGGGGCCAACGTCCTGACTTTC	CASSLYRASGANVLTF
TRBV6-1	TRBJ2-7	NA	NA	TGTGCCAGCAGTCCCCGGGACTTATCCTACGAGCAGTACTTC	CASSPRDLSYEQYF
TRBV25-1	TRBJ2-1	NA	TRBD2	TGTGCCAGCAGTGAATTTAGCGGGAATTACAATGAGCAGTTCTTC	CASSEFSGNYNEQFF
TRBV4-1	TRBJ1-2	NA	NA	TGCGCCAGCAGCCAAAATAACTATGGCTACACCTTC	CASSQNNYGYTF
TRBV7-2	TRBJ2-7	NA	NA	TGTGCCAGCAGCTTGGGCTTGGGAACCTACGAGCAGTACTTC	CASSLGLGTYEQYF
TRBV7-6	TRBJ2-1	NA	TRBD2	TGTGCCAGCAGCTTAGGTCTAGCGGGGGTCAATGAGCAGTTCTTC	CASSLGLAGVNEQFF
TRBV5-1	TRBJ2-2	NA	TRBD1	TGCGCCAGCAGCTCAGGACAGGGGGCTACCGCCGGGGAGCTGTTTTTT	CASSSGQGATAGELFF
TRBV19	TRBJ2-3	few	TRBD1	TGTGCCAGTAGACCGGACAGGGCCACAGATACGCAGTATTTT	CASRPDRATDTQYF